The next 3 T cell receptor beta chains were all read from a single sample in a study of blood T cell repertoires in COVID-19. The method was immunoSEQ multiplex PCR; TCRdb's version includes in-frame clones alone and lacks a portion of them. The sample shows 300,000 to 400,000 clones, 75% to 90% of them seen only once. Material for sequencing was PBMCs or T cells enriched from blood (not recorded which). The receptors come from a man between 18 and 29 years old who had recovered from COVID-19.

The chain links TRBV3-1 (or the pseudogene TRBV3-2) to TRBJ2-4; tentative D call: TRBD2 (6 bases). This CDR3 comprises 15 residues. The germline V gene has CDR1 LGHDT and CDR2 YNNKEL (reference sequence). CDR3 DNA sequence: TGTGCTACCGGGGGAATGCCGGACCGGCAAAACATTCAGTACTTC. Protein product: CATGGMPDRQNIQYF.

V and J are TRBV21-1 and TRBJ2-3; TRBD2, the D gene given by the table, was not confirmed from the DNA. TRBV21-1 is marked as a pseudogene. The CDR3 covers 18 residues. The CDR3 DNA follows: TGTGCCCAGCGTTGGGAGCGTAATGCACGATCTAGCACAGATACGCAGTATTTT. Translated: CAQRWERNARSSTDTQYF.

This clone was observed a single time. V is TRBV5-5 and J is TRBJ2-5; D possibly corresponds to TRBD2 (6 bases). With 2 bases removed from V and 5 bases from J, the gap between germline ends came to 13 bases. CDR1 and CDR2 from the germline V gene are SGHKS and YYEKEE (reference sequence). This CDR3 is 14 amino acids long. This CDR3 reads CASSLGGDWETQYF. CDR3 sequence (DNA): TGTGCCAGCAGCTTAGGCGGGGATTGGGAGACCCAGTACTTC.